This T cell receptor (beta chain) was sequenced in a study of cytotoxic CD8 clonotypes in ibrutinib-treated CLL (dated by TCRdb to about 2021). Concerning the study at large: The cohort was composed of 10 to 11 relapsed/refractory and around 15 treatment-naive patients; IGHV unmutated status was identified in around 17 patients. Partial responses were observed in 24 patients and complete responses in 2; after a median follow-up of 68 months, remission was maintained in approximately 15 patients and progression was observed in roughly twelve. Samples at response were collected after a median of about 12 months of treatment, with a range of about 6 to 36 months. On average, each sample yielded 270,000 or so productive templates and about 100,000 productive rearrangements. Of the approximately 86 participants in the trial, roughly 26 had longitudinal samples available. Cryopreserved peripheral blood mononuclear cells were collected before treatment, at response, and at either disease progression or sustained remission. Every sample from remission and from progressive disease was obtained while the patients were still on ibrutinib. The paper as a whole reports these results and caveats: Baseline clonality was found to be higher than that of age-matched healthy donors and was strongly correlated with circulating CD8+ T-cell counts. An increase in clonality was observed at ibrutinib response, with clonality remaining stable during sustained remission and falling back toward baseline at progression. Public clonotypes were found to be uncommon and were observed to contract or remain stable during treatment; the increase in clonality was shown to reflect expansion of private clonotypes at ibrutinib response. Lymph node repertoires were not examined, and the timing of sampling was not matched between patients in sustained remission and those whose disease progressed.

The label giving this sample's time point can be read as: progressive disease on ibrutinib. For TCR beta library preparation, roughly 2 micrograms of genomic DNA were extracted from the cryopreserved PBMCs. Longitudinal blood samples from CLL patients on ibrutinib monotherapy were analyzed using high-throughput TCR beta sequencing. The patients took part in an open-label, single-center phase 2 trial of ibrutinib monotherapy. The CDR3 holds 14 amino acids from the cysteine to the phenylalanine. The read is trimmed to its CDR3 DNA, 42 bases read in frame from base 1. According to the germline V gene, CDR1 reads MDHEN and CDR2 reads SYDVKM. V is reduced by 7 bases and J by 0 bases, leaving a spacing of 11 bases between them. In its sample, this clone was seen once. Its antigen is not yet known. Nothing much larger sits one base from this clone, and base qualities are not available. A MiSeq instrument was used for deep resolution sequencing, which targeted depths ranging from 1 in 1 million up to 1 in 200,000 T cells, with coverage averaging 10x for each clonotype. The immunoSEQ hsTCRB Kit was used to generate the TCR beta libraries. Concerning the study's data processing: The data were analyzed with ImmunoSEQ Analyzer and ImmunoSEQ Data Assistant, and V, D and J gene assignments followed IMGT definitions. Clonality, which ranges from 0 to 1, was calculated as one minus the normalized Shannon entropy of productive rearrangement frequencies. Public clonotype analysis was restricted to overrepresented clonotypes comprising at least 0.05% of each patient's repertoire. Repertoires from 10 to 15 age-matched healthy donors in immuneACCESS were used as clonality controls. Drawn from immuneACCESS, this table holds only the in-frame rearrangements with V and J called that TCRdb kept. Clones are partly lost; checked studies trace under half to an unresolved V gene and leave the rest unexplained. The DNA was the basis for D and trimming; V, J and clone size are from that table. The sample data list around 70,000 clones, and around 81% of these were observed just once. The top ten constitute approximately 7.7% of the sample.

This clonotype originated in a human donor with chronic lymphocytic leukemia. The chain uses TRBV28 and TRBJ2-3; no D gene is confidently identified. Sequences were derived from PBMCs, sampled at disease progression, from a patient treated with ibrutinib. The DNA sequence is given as TGTGCCAGCAAAGACTCTGCTAGCACAGATACGCAGTATTTT. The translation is CASKDSASTDTQYF.